This TCR beta chain was obtained from a study of blood T cell repertoires in COVID-19 (dated by TCRdb to the early 2020s). A note on the overall study: Samples from collaborators originated in the United States, Italy and Spain and spanned both the acute and convalescent phases of COVID-19. The prospective study material was composed of cDNA or gDNA derived from T cells, B-cell-depleted T cells, or PBMCs. Deeply sampled blood TCRbeta repertoires from subjects exposed to, actively infected with, or recovered from COVID-19 were included in the dataset. The repertoires were released in a freely available public database meant as a resource for research on the immune response to SARS-CoV-2. Samples came from the ongoing ImmuneRACE study (first 160 participants) plus 1,254 subjects from 6 global collaborators. Nearly every sample came with metadata listing a de-identified subject ID, COVID-19 status, age in years and sex. Where available, HLA class I and class II types were taken from metadata supplied by the sample provider and were not determined by assay-based typing. Broad study findings and their caveats: Clinical and demographic metadata were provided uncurated, with the amount varying by source and participant.

In Seattle, one collaborating source enrolled patients while the infection was active and tracked those patients longitudinally over the course of disease. Each collaborating institution followed its own protocols to collect whole blood in K2EDTA tubes. Collaborator samples were shipped for TCRbeta analysis as frozen whole blood, isolated PBMCs, or DNA extracted from either sample type. The immunoSEQ Assay, a bias-controlled multiplex PCR, was used to amplify TCRbeta CDR3 regions from genomic DNA. On the authors' methods: Nucleated cell counts per sample were estimated from amplification of reference gene primers within the assay. Sequence reads were collapsed and filtered to measure the absolute abundance of every unique TCRbeta CDR3 rearrangement. Productive Simpson clonality was computed per sample as the square root of Simpson's diversity index over productive rearrangements. The source is immuneACCESS, and TCRdb retained only in-frame sequences with V and J called. Part of the clones is not carried over; for the studies checked, unresolved V genes explain less than half of this, and the remainder is unexplained. V, J and clone size are those of that table, while D and trimming were read from the DNA. This sample is represented by 250,000 to 350,000 clones; around 82% of them were singletons. The top ten constitute about 15% of the sample.

Concerning this clone: No antigen is known for it. No quality values exist for individual bases; no much larger clone is one base distant.

Sample: peripheral blood. This TCR derives from a person aged 70 to 80 with COVID-19, enrolled during active disease.

The CDR3 corresponds to CASSPYRNTEAFF. DNA sequence: TGTGCCAGCAGTCCCTACAGGAACACTGAAGCTTTCTTT. The chain was built from TRBV28 and TRBJ1-1, with the D gene too uncertain to name. The CDR3 sequence holds 13 residues, the cysteine and phenylalanine included. CDR3 DNA is the only sequence kept; it has 39 bases, read in frame from the first base. The trim is 5 bases for V and 1 base for J, with a gap of 8 bases between the germline ends. Based on the germline V gene, the CDR1 and CDR2 sequences are MDHEN and SYDVKM. Reference TRBV28 and TRBJ1-1 genes cover what lies past the CDR3, so the full variable domain is DVKVTQSSRYLVKRTGEKVFLECVQDMDHENMFWYRQDPGLGLRLIYFSYDVKMKEKGDIPEGYSVSREKKERFSLILESASTNQTSMYLCASSPYRNTEAFFGQGTRLTVV.